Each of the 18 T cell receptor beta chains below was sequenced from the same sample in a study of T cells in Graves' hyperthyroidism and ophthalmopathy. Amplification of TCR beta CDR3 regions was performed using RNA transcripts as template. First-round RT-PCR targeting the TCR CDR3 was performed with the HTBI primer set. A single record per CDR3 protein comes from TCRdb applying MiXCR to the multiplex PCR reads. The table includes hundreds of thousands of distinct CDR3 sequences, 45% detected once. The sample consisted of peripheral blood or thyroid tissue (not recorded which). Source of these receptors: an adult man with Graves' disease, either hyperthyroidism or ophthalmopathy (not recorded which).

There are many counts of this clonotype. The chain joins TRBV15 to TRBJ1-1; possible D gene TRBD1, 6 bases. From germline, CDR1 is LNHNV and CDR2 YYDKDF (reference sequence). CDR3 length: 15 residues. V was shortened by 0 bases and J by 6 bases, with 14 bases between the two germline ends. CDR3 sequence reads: CATSRDPPRGPEAFF. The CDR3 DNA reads TGTGCCACCAGCAGAGATCCTCCCAGGGGCCCTGAAGCTTTCTTT.

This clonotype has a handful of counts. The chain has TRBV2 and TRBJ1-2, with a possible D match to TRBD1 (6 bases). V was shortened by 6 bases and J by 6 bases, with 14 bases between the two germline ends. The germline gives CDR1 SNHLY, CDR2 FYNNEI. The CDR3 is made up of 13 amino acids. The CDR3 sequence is CASSMDRRNGYTF. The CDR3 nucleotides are TGTGCCAGCAGCATGGACAGAAGGAATGGCTACACCTTC.

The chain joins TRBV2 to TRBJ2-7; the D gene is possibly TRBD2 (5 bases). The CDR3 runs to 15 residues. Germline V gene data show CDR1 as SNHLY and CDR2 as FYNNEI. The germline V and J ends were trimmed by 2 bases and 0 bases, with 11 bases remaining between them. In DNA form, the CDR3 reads TGTGCCAGCAGTGAATTTGGCGGGTACTCCTACGAGCAGTACTTC. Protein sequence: CASSEFGGYSYEQYF.

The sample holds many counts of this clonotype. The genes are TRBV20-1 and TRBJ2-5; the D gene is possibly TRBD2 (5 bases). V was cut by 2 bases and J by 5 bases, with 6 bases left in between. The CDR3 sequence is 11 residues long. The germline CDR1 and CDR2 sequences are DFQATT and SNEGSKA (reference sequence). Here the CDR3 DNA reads TGCAGTGCTAGACCGGGGGAGACCCAGTACTTC. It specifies CSARPGETQYF.

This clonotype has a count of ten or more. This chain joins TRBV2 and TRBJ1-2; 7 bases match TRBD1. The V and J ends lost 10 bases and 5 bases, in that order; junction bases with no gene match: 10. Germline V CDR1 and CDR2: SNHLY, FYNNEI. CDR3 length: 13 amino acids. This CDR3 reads CAIRPGGGYGYTF. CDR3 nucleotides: TGTGCCATCCGCCCAGGGGGTGGGTATGGCTACACCTTC.

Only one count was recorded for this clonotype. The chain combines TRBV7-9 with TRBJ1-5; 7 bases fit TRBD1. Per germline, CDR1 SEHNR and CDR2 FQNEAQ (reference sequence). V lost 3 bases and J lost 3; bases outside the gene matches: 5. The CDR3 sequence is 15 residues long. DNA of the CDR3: TGTGCCAGCAGCTTCGAGGGACAGTTCAATCAGCCCCAGCATTTT. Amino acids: CASSFEGQFNQPQHF.

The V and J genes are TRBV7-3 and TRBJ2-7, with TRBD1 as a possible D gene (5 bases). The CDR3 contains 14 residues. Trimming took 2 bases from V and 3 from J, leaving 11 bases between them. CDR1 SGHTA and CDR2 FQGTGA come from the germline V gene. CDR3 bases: TGTGCCAGCAGCTTACATCCAGGGTTCTACGAGCAGTACTTC. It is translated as CASSLHPGFYEQYF.

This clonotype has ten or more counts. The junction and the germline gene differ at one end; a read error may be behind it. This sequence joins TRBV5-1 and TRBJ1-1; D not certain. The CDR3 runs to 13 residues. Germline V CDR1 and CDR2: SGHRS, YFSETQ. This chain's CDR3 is CASSPDGNTEAFF. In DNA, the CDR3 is TGTGCCAGCAGCCCGGACGGGAACACTGAAGCTTTCTTT.

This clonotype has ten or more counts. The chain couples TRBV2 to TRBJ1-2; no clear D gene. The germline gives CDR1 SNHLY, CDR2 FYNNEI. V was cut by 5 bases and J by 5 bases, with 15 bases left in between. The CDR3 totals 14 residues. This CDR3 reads CASSRGEFAYGYTF. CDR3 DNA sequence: TGTGCCAGCAGTCGGGGTGAATTCGCGTATGGCTACACCTTC.

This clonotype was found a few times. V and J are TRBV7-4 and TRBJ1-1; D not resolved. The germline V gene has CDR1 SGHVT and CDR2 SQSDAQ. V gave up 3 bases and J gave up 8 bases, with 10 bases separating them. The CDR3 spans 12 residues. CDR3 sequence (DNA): TGTGCCAGCAGCTTGGGTATAGACGAAGCTTTCTTT. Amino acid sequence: CASSLGIDEAFF.

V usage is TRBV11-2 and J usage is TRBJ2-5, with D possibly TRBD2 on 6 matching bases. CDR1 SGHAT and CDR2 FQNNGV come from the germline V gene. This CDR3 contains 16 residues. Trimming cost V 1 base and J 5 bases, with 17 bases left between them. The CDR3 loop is CASSLVANTGSETQYF. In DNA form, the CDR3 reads TGTGCCAGCAGCTTAGTCGCGAACACCGGGAGTGAGACCCAGTACTTC.

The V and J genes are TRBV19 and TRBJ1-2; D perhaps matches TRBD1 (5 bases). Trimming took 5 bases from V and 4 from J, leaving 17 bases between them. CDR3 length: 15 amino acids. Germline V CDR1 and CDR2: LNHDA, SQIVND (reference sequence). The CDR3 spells CASSGTPGYGYGYTF. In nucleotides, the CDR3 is TGTGCCAGTAGTGGTACGCCAGGGTATGGCTATGGCTACACCTTC.

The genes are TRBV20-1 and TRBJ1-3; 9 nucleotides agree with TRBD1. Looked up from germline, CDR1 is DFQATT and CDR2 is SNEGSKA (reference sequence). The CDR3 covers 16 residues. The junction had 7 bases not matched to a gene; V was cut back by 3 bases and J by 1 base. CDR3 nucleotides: TGCAGTGCTAGTACCGGACAGGGGATGTCTGGAAACACCATATATTTT. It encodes CSASTGQGMSGNTIYF.

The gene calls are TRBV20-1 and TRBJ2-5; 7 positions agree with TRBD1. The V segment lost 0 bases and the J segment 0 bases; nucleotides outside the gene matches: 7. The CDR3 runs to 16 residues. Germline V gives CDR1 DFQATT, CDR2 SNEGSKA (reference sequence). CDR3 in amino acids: CSARDLEGAYQETQYF. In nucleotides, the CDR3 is TGCAGTGCTAGAGATCTAGAGGGGGCTTACCAAGAGACCCAGTACTTC.

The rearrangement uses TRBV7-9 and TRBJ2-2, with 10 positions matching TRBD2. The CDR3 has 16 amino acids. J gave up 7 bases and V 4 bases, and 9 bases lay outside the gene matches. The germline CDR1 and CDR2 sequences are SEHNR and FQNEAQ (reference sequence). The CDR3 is CASSSSGGASDGELFF. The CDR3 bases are TGTGCCAGCAGCTCTAGCGGGGGAGCCTCGGACGGGGAGCTGTTTTTT. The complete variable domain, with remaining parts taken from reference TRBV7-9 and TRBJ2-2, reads DTGVSQNPRHKITKRGQNVTFRCDPISEHNRLYWYRQTLGQGPEFLTYFQNEAQLEKSRLLSDRFSAERPKGSFSTLEIQRTEQGDSAMYLCASSSSGGASDGELFFGEGSRLTVL.

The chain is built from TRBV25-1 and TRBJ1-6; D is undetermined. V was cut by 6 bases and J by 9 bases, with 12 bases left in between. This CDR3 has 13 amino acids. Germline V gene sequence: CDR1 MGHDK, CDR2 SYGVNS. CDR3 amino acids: CASRTRGGSPLHF. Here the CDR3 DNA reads TGTGCCAGCAGGACACGTGGTGGTTCACCCCTCCACTTT.

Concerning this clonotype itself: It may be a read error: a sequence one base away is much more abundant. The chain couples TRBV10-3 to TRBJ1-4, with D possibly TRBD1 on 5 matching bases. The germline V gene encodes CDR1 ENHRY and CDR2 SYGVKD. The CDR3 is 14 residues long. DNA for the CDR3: TGTGCCACCAGGGAGTCGGGGCAGGATGAAAAACTGGTTTTT. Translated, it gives CATRESGQDEKLVF.

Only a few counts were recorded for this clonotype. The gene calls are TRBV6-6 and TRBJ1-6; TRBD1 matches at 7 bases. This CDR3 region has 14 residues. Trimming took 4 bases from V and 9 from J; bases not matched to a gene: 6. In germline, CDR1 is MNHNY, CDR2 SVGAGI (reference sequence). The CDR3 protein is CASSFGTAPSPLHF. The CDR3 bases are TGTGCCAGCAGTTTTGGGACAGCTCCTTCACCCCTCCACTTT.